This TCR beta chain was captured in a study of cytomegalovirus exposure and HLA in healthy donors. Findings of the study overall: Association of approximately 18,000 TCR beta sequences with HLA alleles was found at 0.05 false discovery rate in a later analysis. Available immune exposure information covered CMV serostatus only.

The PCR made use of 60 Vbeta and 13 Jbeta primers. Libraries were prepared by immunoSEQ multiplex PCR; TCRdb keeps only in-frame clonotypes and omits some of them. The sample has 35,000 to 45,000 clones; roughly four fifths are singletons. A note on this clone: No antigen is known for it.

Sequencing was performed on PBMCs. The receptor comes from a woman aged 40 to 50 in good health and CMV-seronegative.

In DNA form, the CDR3 reads TGCAGCGGACTTGGGGGCGGGAACTATGGCTACACCTTC. Translation gives CSGLGGGNYGYTF. This sequence joins TRBV29-1 and TRBJ1-2; possibly TRBD1 for D (6 bases). Trimming cost V 7 bases and J 2 bases, with 14 bases left between them. Germline-derived CDR1 and CDR2 are SQVTM and ANQGSEA. This CDR3 is 13 amino acids long. The variable domain in full, with the rest retrieved from reference TRBV29-1 and TRBJ1-2, is SAVISQKPSRDICQRGTSLTIQCQVDSQVTMMFWYRQQPGQSLTLIATANQGSEATYESGFVIDKFPISRPNLTFSTLTVSNMSPEDSSIYLCSGLGGGNYGYTFGSGTRLTVV.